The 13 T cell receptor beta chains given below trace back to one sample, sequenced in a study of T cells in women clearing cervical HPV infection. The protocol was immunoSEQ multiplex PCR, while the TCRdb copy is restricted to in-frame clones and leaves out a portion. Recorded for this sample: around 39,000 clones. Input material: blood buffy coat. The receptors here all came from a woman between 18 and 69 years old with a cervical HPV16 infection that either progressed to CIN3+ or cleared (not recorded which).

About this clone: From the germline J gene comes the end of the CDR3, since the read stops 3 residues before it. This sequence joins TRBV5-4 and TRBJ2-7, with TRBD1 matching 7 bases. Unmatched junction bases numbered 4, after V lost 4 bases and J lost 0 bases. Per germline, CDR1 SGHNT and CDR2 YYREEE (reference sequence). The CDR3 loop spans 14 amino acids. The CDR3 reads CASSPTGVSYEQYF. The covered CDR3 bases are TGTGCCAGCAGCCCTACAGGGGTCTCCTACGAG. The full variable domain, with the rest looked up from reference TRBV5-4 and TRBJ2-7, is ETGVTQSPTHLIKTRGQQVTLRCSSQSGHNTVSWYQQALGQGPQFIFQYYREEENGRGNFPPRFSGLQFPNYSSELNVNALELDDSALYLCASSPTGVSYEQYFGPGTRLTVT.

In the case of this clone: Read data end 3 residues before the CDR3 end; the end is taken from the germline J gene. The chain employs TRBV5-4 and TRBJ2-2, with D tentatively TRBD1 (6 bases). V shed 4 bases and J shed 6 bases, with 10 bases lying between them. The CDR3 loop spans 13 amino acids. Germline V lookup: CDR1 SGHNT, CDR2 YYREEE (reference sequence). CDR3 loop: CASSANRAGELFF. CDR3 DNA (partial): TGTGCCAGCAGCGCAAACAGGGCCGGGGAG.

As for this clone: Its ends do not fully match the called genes, so a read error is possible. The read halts 3 residues ahead of the CDR3 end, with the missing end drawn from the germline J gene. The same CDR3 is also encoded by other DNA sequences in this sample. The V call is TRBV30, the J call TRBJ1-3; 10 bases fit TRBD1. This CDR3 contains 16 residues. The germline V gene encodes CDR1 GTSNPN and CDR2 SVGIG (reference sequence). The CDR3 bases that were read are TGTGCCTGGAGCCGACAGGGGGCCAGCTCTGGAAACACA. As protein: CAWSRQGASSGNT. The complete CDR3 protein is CAWSRQGASSGNTIYF.

A remark on this clone: The read finishes 3 residues shy of the CDR3 end, and the germline J gene is used to complete it. The chain recombines TRBV30 with TRBJ1-2; tentative D call: TRBD1 (6 bases). Trimming took off 8 bases at V and 7 bases at J, with 23 bases between the two ends. The length of the CDR3 is 14 residues. Germline values: CDR1 GTSNPN, CDR2 SVGIG (reference sequence). The CDR3 protein is CAQDSLLGDGGYTF. Partial CDR3 DNA: TGTGCCCAGGACAGCCTCTTGGGGGATGGTGGC.

Notes on this clone: The read ends 3 residues early relative to the CDR3; the germline J gene fills the gap. V and J are TRBV10-1 and TRBJ1-5, with 9 positions matching TRBD1. Unmatched junction bases numbered 6, after V lost 7 bases and J lost 5 bases. This CDR3 contains 14 residues. Germline CDR1 and CDR2: WNHNN and SYGVQD (reference sequence). This chain's CDR3 is CASTWTGEYQPQHF. Incomplete CDR3 DNA: TGCGCCAGCACCTGGACAGGGGAGTATCAGCCC.

On this clone: Read coverage stops 3 residues before the CDR3 terminus; the germline J gene supplies the remainder. The V call is TRBV3-1 (or the pseudogene TRBV3-2), the J call TRBJ2-7; 8 bases are shared with TRBD2. Germline trimming cut 0 bases from V and 0 bases from J; bases unmatched to any gene: 4. This CDR3 contains 16 residues. The germline V gene has CDR1 LGHDT and CDR2 YNNKEL (reference sequence). CDR3 DNA, as far as it was read: TGTGCCAGCAGCCAAGATCGGGAGGGGAACTCCTACGAG. Translating it yields CASSQDREGNSYE. The complete CDR3 reads CASSQDREGNSYEQYF.

As to this clone: The CDR3 end is not reached by the read, which stops 3 residues before it; the germline J gene fills it in. V usage is TRBV19 and J usage is TRBJ2-7, with no clear D. This CDR3 has 14 amino acids. Trimming stripped 1 base from V and 0 bases from J, with 7 bases between. Germline CDR1 LNHDA, CDR2 SQIVND (reference sequence). This chain's CDR3 is CASSIGASSYEQYF. Incomplete CDR3 DNA: TGTGCCAGTAGTATAGGGGCCAGCTCCTACGAG.

Comments on this clone: Read data end 3 residues before the CDR3 end; the end is taken from the germline J gene. The V gene is TRBV5-1, the J gene TRBJ2-1; TRBD2 matches 10 bases. The CDR3 consists of 15 residues. The germline V gene has CDR1 SGHRS and CDR2 YFSETQ. V trimming: 7 bases; J trimming: 9 bases; junction bases outside the gene matches: 13. This CDR3 is CASAASGRAYGEQFF. The CDR3 DNA, read in part, is TGCGCCAGCGCAGCAAGCGGGAGGGCCTATGGTGAG. Full variable domain (remainder filled in from reference TRBV5-1 and TRBJ2-1): KAGVTQTPRYLIKTRGQQVTLSCSPISGHRSVSWYQQTPGQGLQFLFEYFSETQRNKGNFPGRFSGRQFSNSRSEMNVSTLELGDSALYLCASAASGRAYGEQFFGPGTRLTVL.

Concerning this clone itself: The sequenced fragment ends 3 residues before the CDR3 boundary, so the rest is inferred from the germline J gene. The chain recombines TRBV10-3 with TRBJ2-7; no firm D call. The CDR3 consists of 14 residues. The ends were cut back, 2 bases at V and 0 bases at J, with 8 bases in the middle. Looked up from germline, CDR1 is ENHRY and CDR2 is SYGVKD. Partial CDR3 DNA: TGTGCCATCAGTGAGGTTCAGGCCTCCTACGAG. It specifies CAISEVQASYE. The entire CDR3 is CAISEVQASYEQYF.

About this clone: The read halts 3 residues ahead of the CDR3 end, with the missing end drawn from the germline J gene. The J gene is TRBJ2-1, the V gene TRBV5-1; 10 nucleotides match TRBD1. V lost 4 bases and J lost 9; bases outside the gene matches: 4. The germline V gene has CDR1 SGHRS and CDR2 YFSETQ. The CDR3 is 13 amino acids. Partial CDR3 DNA: TGCGCCAGCAGCGGTGGACAGGGGGGTGAG. Protein sequence: CASSGGQGGE. The full CDR3 reads CASSGGQGGEQFF.

For this clone: The sequence runs out 3 residues before the end of the CDR3; the remainder is reconstructed from the germline J gene. The chain is built from TRBV5-4 and TRBJ2-3; 9 bases align to TRBD2. Germline lookup yields CDR1 SGHNT and CDR2 YYREEE (reference sequence). The CDR3 has 15 amino acids. Trimming removed 1 base from V and 2 bases from J; junction bases left unmatched: 2. CDR3 DNA, as far as it was read: TGTGCCAGCAGCTTGCCTAGCGGGGCCACAGATACG. Its translation is CASSLPSGATDT. From start to end, the CDR3 is CASSLPSGATDTQYF.

Turning to this clone: With the read ending 3 residues before the CDR3 end, the germline J gene is used to fill in that end. The rearrangement links TRBV7-2 to TRBJ2-7; D is unresolved. Germline V lookup: CDR1 SGHTA, CDR2 FQGNSA. The CDR3 totals 12 residues. Deletions cut 5 bases from V and 6 bases from J, with 11 bases between. The chain's CDR3 is CASSPTGSEQYF. CDR3 DNA, as far as it was read: TGTGCCAGCAGCCCGACGGGTTCCGAG.

Of note for this clone: The sequenced fragment ends 3 residues before the CDR3 boundary, so the rest is inferred from the germline J gene. This chain joins TRBV5-1 and TRBJ1-3, with a possible D match to TRBD1 (5 bases). The CDR3 extends over 15 amino acids. Looked up from germline, CDR1 is SGHRS and CDR2 is YFSETQ. The V end lost 4 bases, the J end lost 0 bases, and 11 bases lay between the germline ends. CDR3 sequence: CASSTGQNSGNTIYF. CDR3 bases read: TGCGCCAGCAGCACAGGACAAAACTCTGGAAACACC.